One and the same sample provided the 10 T cell receptor beta chains below, sequenced in a study of T cell changes during pregnancy in multiple sclerosis. The method was immunoSEQ multiplex PCR; TCRdb's version includes in-frame clones alone and lacks a portion of them. Of about 39,000 clones listed, 92% were seen once; the top ten hold 26%. Here the sequenced sample was CD8+ T cells from peripheral blood mononuclear cells, taken before pregnancy. The source of these receptors is a female donor with multiple sclerosis, enrolled in a pregnancy study.

This clone was detected once. This sequence joins TRBV7-9 and TRBJ2-1; TRBD2 is a possible D gene (5 bases). Germline CDR1 and CDR2: SEHNR and FQNEAQ (reference sequence). The CDR3 is 17 amino acids. Between the trimmed V and J ends, which lost 4 bases and 4 bases, there was a span of 20 bases. CDR3 region: CASSYTLSGETYNEQFF. CDR3 nucleotide sequence: TGTGCCAGCAGCTATACCTTAAGCGGTGAAACTTACAATGAGCAGTTCTTC.

This clone has a count of ten or more. The chain is built from TRBV6-6 and TRBJ1-1; D gene unclear. The V gene lost 4 bases and the J gene lost 3 bases, with 9 bases spanning the gap. This CDR3 is built from 13 residues. Per the germline V gene, CDR1 is MNHNY and CDR2 is SVGAGI (reference sequence). Written as DNA, the CDR3 is TGTGCCAGCAGTTTGTCCCTATACACTGAAGCTTTCTTT. Translated: CASSLSLYTEAFF.

The chain combines TRBV7-2 with TRBJ1-2; D gene uncertain. Per the germline V gene, CDR1 is SGHTA and CDR2 is FQGNSA. CDR3 length: 13 amino acids. V lost 3 bases and J lost 3, with 8 bases in between. The CDR3 is CASSFRRYYGYTF. In DNA, the CDR3 is TGTGCCAGCAGCTTTAGGAGATACTATGGCTACACCTTC.

This rearrangement joins TRBV7-9 to TRBJ2-3; 7 bases agree with TRBD2. The CDR3 consists of 13 residues. From germline, CDR1 is SEHNR and CDR2 FQNEAQ (reference sequence). J lost 5 bases, V lost 8 bases, and 7 bases had no gene match. This CDR3 is CASAPPGGDTQYF. CDR3 sequence (DNA): TGTGCCAGCGCACCACCGGGGGGAGATACGCAGTATTTT.

This chain links TRBV7-9 with TRBJ1-4, with a possible D match to TRBD1 (5 bases). The length of the CDR3 is 19 residues. Trimming cost V 4 bases and J 1 base, with 22 bases left between them. Germline CDR1 reads SEHNR; CDR2 reads FQNEAQ (reference sequence). CDR3 sequence: CASSYSRRRSGGTNEKLFF. In DNA, the CDR3 is TGTGCCAGCAGCTATTCCCGACGGCGGTCCGGGGGAACTAATGAAAAACTGTTTTTT. The full variable domain, in which reference TRBV7-9 and TRBJ1-4 provide the parts outside the CDR3, is DTGVSQNPRHKITKRGQNVTFRCDPISEHNRLYWYRQTLGQGPEFLTYFQNEAQLEKSRLLSDRFSAERPKGSFSTLEIQRTEQGDSAMYLCASSYSRRRSGGTNEKLFFGSGTQLSVL.

The chain employs TRBV6-5 and TRBJ2-7, with D possibly being TRBD1 (6 bases). The CDR3 is 13 amino acids. Trimming cost V 0 bases and J 6 bases, with 9 bases left between them. Germline CDR1 is MNHEY and CDR2 is SVGAGI. In DNA form, the CDR3 reads TGTGCCAGCAGTTACTCTCAGGGGAGCGAGCAGTACTTC. Amino acid sequence: CASSYSQGSEQYF.

This chain connects TRBV27 to TRBJ2-2, with 7 bases aligning to TRBD1. The germline CDR1 and CDR2 sequences are MNHEY and SMNVEV (reference sequence). Trimming at V came to 5 bases and at J to 1 base, leaving 7 bases not matched to a gene. CDR3 length equals 16 residues. The CDR3 loop is CASSPRQGENTGELFF. CDR3 coding DNA: TGTGCCAGCAGTCCAAGACAGGGAGAGAACACCGGGGAGCTGTTTTTT.

A single count supports this clone. The chain joins TRBV28 to TRBJ1-1, with D possibly TRBD1 on 5 matching bases. There are 13 residues in the CDR3. V gave up 6 bases and J gave up 8 bases, with 16 bases separating them. CDR1 and CDR2 (germline): MDHEN, SYDVKM. The CDR3 region is CASSPSTGTEAFF. CDR3 bases: TGTGCCAGCAGCCCCTCCACAGGTACCGAAGCTTTCTTT.

This clone was found once. The chain is built from TRBV9 and TRBJ1-2, with 7 nucleotides matching TRBD1. The CDR3 runs to 12 residues. V lost 7 bases, J lost 4 bases, and 4 bases stayed unmatched. Germline V CDR1 and CDR2: SGDLS, YYNGEE. The CDR3 protein is CASQDRIYGYTF. The CDR3 bases are TGTGCCAGCCAGGACAGGATCTATGGCTACACCTTC.

The chain has TRBV5-1 and TRBJ2-3; 12 bases are a match to TRBD2. This CDR3 spans 15 amino acids. Germline CDR1 reads SGHRS; CDR2 reads YFSETQ. Trimming cost V 1 base and J 4 bases; bases outside gene matches: 1. The CDR3 coding sequence is TGCGCCAGCAGCTTGACTAGCGGGAGGTCAGATACGCAGTATTTT. Amino acids: CASSLTSGRSDTQYF.